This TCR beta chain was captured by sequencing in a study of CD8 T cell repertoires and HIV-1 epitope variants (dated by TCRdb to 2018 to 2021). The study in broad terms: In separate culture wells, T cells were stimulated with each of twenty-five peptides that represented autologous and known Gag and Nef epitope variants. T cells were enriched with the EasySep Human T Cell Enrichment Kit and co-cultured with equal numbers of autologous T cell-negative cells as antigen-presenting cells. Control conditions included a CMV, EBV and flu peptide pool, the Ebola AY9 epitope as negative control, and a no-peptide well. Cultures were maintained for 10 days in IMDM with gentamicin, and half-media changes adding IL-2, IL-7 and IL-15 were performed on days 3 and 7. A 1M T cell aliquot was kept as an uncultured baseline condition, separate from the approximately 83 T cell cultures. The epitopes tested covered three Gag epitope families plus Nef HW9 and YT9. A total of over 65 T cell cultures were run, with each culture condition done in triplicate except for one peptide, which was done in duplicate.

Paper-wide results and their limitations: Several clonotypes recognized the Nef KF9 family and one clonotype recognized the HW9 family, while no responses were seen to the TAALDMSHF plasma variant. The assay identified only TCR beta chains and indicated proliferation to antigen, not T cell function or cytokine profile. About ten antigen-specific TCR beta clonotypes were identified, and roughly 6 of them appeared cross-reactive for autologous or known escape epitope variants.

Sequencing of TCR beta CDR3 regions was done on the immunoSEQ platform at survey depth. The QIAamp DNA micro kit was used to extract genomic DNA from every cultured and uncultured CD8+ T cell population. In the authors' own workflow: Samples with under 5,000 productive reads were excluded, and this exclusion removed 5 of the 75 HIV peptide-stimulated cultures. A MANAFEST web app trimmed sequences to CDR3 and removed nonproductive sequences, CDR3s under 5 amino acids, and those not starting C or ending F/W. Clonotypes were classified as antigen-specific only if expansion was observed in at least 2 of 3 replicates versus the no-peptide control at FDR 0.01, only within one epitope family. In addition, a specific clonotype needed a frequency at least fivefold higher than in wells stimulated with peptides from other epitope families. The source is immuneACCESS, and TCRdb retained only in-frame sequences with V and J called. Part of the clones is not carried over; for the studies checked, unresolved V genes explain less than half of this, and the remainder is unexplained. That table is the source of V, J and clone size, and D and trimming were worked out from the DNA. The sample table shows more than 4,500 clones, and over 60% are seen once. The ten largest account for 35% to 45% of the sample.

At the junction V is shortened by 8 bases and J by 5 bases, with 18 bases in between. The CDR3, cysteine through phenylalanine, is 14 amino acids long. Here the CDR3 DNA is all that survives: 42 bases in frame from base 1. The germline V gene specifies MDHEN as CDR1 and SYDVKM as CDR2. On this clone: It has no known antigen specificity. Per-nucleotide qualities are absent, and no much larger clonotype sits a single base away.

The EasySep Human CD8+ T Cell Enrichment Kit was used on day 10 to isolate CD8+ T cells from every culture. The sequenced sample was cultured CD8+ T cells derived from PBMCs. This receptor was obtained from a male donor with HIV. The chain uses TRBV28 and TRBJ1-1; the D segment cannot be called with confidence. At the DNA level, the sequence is TGTGCCAGCGGTGGGGAGTGGGCAGGAACTGAAGCTTTCTTT. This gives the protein CASGGEWAGTEAFF.